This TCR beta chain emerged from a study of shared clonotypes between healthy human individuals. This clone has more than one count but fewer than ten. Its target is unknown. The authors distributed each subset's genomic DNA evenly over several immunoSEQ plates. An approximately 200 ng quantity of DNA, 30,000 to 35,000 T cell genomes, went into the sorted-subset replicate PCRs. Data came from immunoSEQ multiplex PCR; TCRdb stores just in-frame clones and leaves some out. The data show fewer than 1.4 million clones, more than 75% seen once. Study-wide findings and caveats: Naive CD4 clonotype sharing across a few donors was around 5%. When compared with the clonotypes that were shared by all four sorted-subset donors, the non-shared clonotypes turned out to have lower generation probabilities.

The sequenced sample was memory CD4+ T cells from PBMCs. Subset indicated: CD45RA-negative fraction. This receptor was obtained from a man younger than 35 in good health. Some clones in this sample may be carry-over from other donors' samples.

Here the CDR3 reads CASSLQRGLNTEAFF. The CDR3 coding sequence is TGTGCCAGTAGTTTACAGAGAGGATTGAACACTGAAGCTTTCTTT. This sequence joins TRBV19 and TRBJ1-1; D remains ambiguous. Trimming cost V 5 bases and J 0 bases, with 13 bases left between them. Germline-derived CDR1 and CDR2 are LNHDA and SQIVND (reference sequence). The CDR3 loop spans 15 amino acids.